Included here is one T cell receptor beta chain sequence, with context. As yet, its antigen is unknown. PCR used 60 Vbeta primers and 13 Jbeta primers. Repertoires were generated with immunoSEQ multiplex PCR, while TCRdb's copy carries only in-frame clones and drops some. In the table there are 200,000 to 300,000 clones, over 70% of which are singletons. The data are from a study of cytomegalovirus exposure and HLA in healthy donors. Broader study findings: Among TCR beta chains, those listed as cytomegalovirus-associated numbered over 150.

CDR3 length: 15 amino acids. The V gene end was trimmed by 4 bases and the J gene end by 9 bases; junction bases not matched to a gene: 6. The germline CDR1 and CDR2 sequences are SGHRS and YFSETQ. The specimen was PBMCs. The gene calls are TRBV5-1 and TRBJ2-1; 14 nucleotides line up with TRBD2. The source of this sequence is a woman aged 55-69 years in good health and CMV-seropositive. The CDR3 region has the DNA TGCGCCAGCAGCCCGGGACTAGCGGGAGAGGGTGAGCAGTTCTTC. It specifies CASSPGLAGEGEQFF.